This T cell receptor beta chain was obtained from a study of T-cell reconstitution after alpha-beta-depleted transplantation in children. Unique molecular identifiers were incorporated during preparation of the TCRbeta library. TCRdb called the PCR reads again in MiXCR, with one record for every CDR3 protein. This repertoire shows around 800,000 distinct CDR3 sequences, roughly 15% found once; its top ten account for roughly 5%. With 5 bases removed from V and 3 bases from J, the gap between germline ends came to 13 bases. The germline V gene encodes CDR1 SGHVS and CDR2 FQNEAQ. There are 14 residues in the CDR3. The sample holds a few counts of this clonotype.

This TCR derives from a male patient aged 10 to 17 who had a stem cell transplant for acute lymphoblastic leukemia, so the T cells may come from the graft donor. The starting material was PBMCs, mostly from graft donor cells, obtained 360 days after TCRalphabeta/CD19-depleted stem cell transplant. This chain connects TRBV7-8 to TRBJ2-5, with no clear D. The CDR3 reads CASSPIGREETQYF. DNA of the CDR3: TGTGCCAGCAGCCCCATCGGACGGGAAGAGACCCAGTACTTC.